Detailed here is one T cell receptor beta chain. The antigen is unknown. The junction had 9 bases not matched to a gene; V was cut back by 8 bases and J by 6 bases. The V gene's germline CDR1 is SGHTA and CDR2 FQGTGA. There are 14 residues in the CDR3. This entry comes from a study of shared clonotypes between healthy human individuals. The wider study: The people who gave samples were a couple of women and a few men aged 18 to 49. Researchers assigned three CD4 naive, three CD4 memory, two CD8 naive and one CD8 memory plate to each donor.

The assay was immunoSEQ multiplex PCR, and TCRdb's table has in-frame clones only and misses some. The table lists more than 2 million clones, roughly 95% of them singletons, with 0.1% to 0.15% in the top ten. Study-level points and caveats: Clonotype sharing among donors was expected to depend on sequencing depth. A handful of donors showed sharing of around 5% of naive CD4 clonotypes.

The source of this sequence is a man between 18 and 35 years old in good health. Sequenced: naive CD4+ T cells sorted from blood. Subset in this sample: CD45RA+ positively selected. This chain joins TRBV7-3 and TRBJ2-1, with TRBD2 matching over 8 bases. The CDR3 DNA reads TGTGCCAGCGGCTCTAGCGGGCCAAGCAATGAGCAGTTCTTC. Residues: CASGSSGPSNEQFF.